Listed here are 6 T cell receptor beta chains from one sample, sequenced in a study. TCRdb analysed the RT-PCR reads with MiXCR anew, one entry per CDR3 protein. The sample consists of hundreds of thousands of distinct CDR3 sequences, 14% of them appearing once. The sample was memory CD4+ T cells from blood. The receptor set was obtained from a female donor in good health, serving as a healthy control.

With regard to this clonotype: One junction end does not reproduce the germline sequence, and a read error may be involved. The chain carries TRBV20-1 and TRBJ1-2, with D possibly matching TRBD1 (5 bases). The germline gives CDR1 DFQATT, CDR2 SNEGSKA (reference sequence). The CDR3 totals 13 residues. Here the CDR3 DNA reads TGCATTGCTCAACCTGGGGCGGACTATGGCTACACCTTC. Translating gives CIAQPGADYGYTF.

In its sample, this clonotype was seen many times. The J gene is TRBJ2-5, the V gene TRBV7-2; either TRBD1 or TRBD2 may supply D (5 bases each). With 3 bases removed from V and 1 base from J, the gap between germline ends came to 9 bases. CDR1 is SGHTA, CDR2 FQGNSA, per germline. The CDR3 runs to 14 residues. CDR3 sequence reads: CASSFGAAQETQYF. The CDR3, as DNA: TGTGCCAGCAGCTTCGGGGCGGCCCAAGAGACCCAGTACTTC. The entire variable domain, with the rest obtained from reference TRBV7-2 and TRBJ2-5, is as follows: GAGVSQSPSNKVTEKGKDVELRCDPISGHTALYWYRQSLGQGLEFLIYFQGNSAPDKSGLPSDRFSAERTGGSVSTLTIQRTQQEDSAVYLCASSFGAAQETQYFGPGTRLLVL.

In this sample, this clonotype turned up a few times. V is TRBV6-6 and J is TRBJ1-5; 7 bases are a match to TRBD1. The CDR3 is 15 residues long. V was clipped by 8 bases and J by 1 base; unmatched bases: 8. Germline V CDR1 and CDR2: MNHNY, SVGAGI (reference sequence). The CDR3 DNA is TGTGCCAGCTCCGCCGGCAGGGGGAGCAATCAGCCCCAGCATTTT. Its protein product is CASSAGRGSNQPQHF.

The chain carries TRBV28 and TRBJ1-1, with D perhaps TRBD1 (5 bases). Germline V gene lookup returns CDR1 MDHEN and CDR2 SYDVKM. This CDR3 has 15 residues. Trimming cost V 2 bases and J 1 base, with 11 bases left between them. The chain's CDR3 is CASSLRGRGNTEAFF. CDR3 in DNA: TGTGCCAGCAGTTTACGGGGGAGGGGGAACACTGAAGCTTTCTTT.

This clonotype was detected ten times or more. This rearrangement joins TRBV20-1 to TRBJ1-5, with a tentative D call TRBD1 (6 bases). This CDR3 spans 12 amino acids. V was clipped by 6 bases and J by 1 base, with 7 bases between them. CDR1 and CDR2 from the germline V gene are DFQATT and SNEGSKA (reference sequence). CDR3 nucleotides: TGCAGTGCAACAGGGAGCAATCAGCCCCAGCATTTT. Protein sequence: CSATGSNQPQHF.

This clonotype was counted a few times. J is TRBJ1-1 and V is TRBV2; 7 bases fit TRBD1. CDR1 is SNHLY, CDR2 FYNNEI, per germline. This CDR3 spans 14 amino acids. The trim removed 1 base at V and 8 bases at J, leaving 7 bases unmatched. The CDR3 DNA sequence: TGTGCCAGCAGTGAAGGGACAGGCCGGTGGGAAGCTTTCTTT. Translating gives CASSEGTGRWEAFF.